One TCR beta chain is described in this entry. Its cognate antigen has yet to be identified. No clone much larger than this one lies a single base away; base qualities are absent. This record belongs to a study of blood T cells in healthy people across ages (dated by TCRdb to 2015 to 2017). Broadly, across the study: In model experiments, template switching captured about one uniquely barcoded TCR beta cDNA molecule for every two T cells. To track age-related changes in TCR beta repertoire diversity, the study relied on deep sequencing normalized with unique cDNA molecular identifiers. Donors were grouped into four age groups: young (average approximately 15 years), middle-aged (39), aged (around 66) and long-lived (less than 85). To avoid experimental bias, donors of different ages were randomly spread across the sequencing lanes. Two additional independent replicas of 1 million unique cDNA reads from the same blood draw were analyzed for two donors (one aged 18 to 30 and one aged 80 or older). Summary of the overall study and its limitations: As age increased, observed TCR beta diversity per million T cells dropped in a roughly linear way, and a significant reduction was already evident by age roughly 40. Because donor CMV infection status was unknown, age-related changes in expanded clonotypes were potentially confounded. Estimates of total diversity from one million sequenced T cells were regarded as lower bounds and underestimates. Because profiling used bulk unsorted PBMCs, naive and antigen-experienced compartments could not be compared conclusively. Observed TCR beta diversity correlated strongly with the percentage of naive T cells measured by flow cytometry. Compared with the aged group, the long-lived group had more naive CD4+ T cells, fewer expanded clones and increased TCR diversity, a pattern suggesting age selection.

The 40 or so donors, aged about 6 to 90 years, were systemically healthy Caucasian individuals from Russia. Approximately 9.7 milliliters of peripheral blood were drawn from each donor into EDTA-treated Vacutainer tubes. Ficoll-Paque density-gradient centrifugation was used to isolate PBMCs, with at least 6.5 million per sample. Total RNA was extracted from PBMCs with Trizol reagent, with at least 5 micrograms obtained per sample. Naive CD45RAhigh/CD27high T cell percentages were measured by flow cytometry on a PBMC aliquot from every donor. The library was made by 5' RACE. TCRdb records Illumina HiSeq 2500 as the sequencer. A second about 7 to 11 cycle PCR used a sample-barcoded 5' primer and a J-beta primer mix. A template-switch 5' adaptor carrying 12 random nucleotides introduced a unique molecular identifier onto each TCR beta cDNA molecule. Each sample yielded at least 2.5 million CDR3-containing paired-end reads. First-strand cDNA synthesis was performed from all RNA using the Mint cDNA synthesis kit, with priming by a TRBC-specific oligonucleotide. After uracil-DNA glycosylase treatment, a first 18-cycle PCR used universal primers M1SS and BC2_uni_R on all cDNA. As for how the authors treated the data: Normalization of each sample was performed by random selection of 1 million high-quality reads, each carrying a distinct molecular identifier. Reads sharing molecular identifiers were discarded rather than binned into consensus sequences. MiTCR, set to a Q25 quality threshold and the strictest error-elimination algorithm, was used for CDR3 identification, clonotype clustering and error correction. A nonparametric unseen species model with Euler transformation was used to estimate a lower bound on total TCR beta diversity. TCRdb's own reprocessing of the public reads used fastp at Q25 and MiXCR and kept productive beta chains. Rows merge per CDR3 protein into single entries with the most common DNA and genes. The V and J calls reflect TCRdb's pipeline rather than the authors' work. For this sample there are 450,000 to 700,000 distinct CDR3 sequences; 25% to 30% appear just once. About a fifth of the sample goes to the ten largest clones.

CDR1 and CDR2 were assigned from the germline V gene as SGHRS and YFSETQ. Unmatched junction bases come to 5, with V trimmed by 2 bases and J by 4 bases. Measured from the cysteine to the phenylalanine, the CDR3 is 16 residues long. Left in the record is the CDR3 DNA by itself, 48 bases read in frame from the first base. Here the chain combines TRBV5-1 and TRBJ2-1; TRBD2 aligns with 11 central bases. Sequencing was performed on blood. The sequence was obtained from a woman aged 70-85 years in good health. The base sequence is TGCGCCAGCAGCTTTGCTAGCGGGGGGTCTTACAATGAGCAGTTCTTC. This encodes CASSFASGGSYNEQFF.